Listed below are T cell receptor beta chains from one sample, sequenced in a study of blood T cell repertoires in COVID-19. Data came from immunoSEQ multiplex PCR; TCRdb stores just in-frame clones and leaves some out. This table has 99,000 or so clones, about 76% appearing once. The sequenced sample consisted of peripheral blood. These receptors came from a woman aged 70-85 years with acute or convalescent COVID-19. The CDR3 runs from the conserved cysteine through the conserved F or W. Some rows have no size entry. The others give once, few or many, or a class for an expanded clone.

abundance	len	j_gene	v_gene	CDR3aa
.	13	TRBJ1-2	TRBV3-1/TRBV3-2	CASLGRDNGGYTF
.	15	TRBJ2-7	TRBV6-2/TRBV6-3	CASSSTDRTPYEQYF
.	16	TRBJ2-5	TRBV13	CASSTSLGGEHETQYF
.	15	TRBJ2-3	TRBV7-2	CASRQSGGAGDTQYF
.	15	TRBJ2-2	TRBV19	CASTPSGLNTGELFF
.	15	TRBJ2-7	TRBV28	CASSLWLGGGDEQYF
.	12	TRBJ1-2	TRBV28	CASSLGTRGYTF
once	17	TRBJ2-5	TRBV7-7	CASSLSSGTGSLETQYF
.	12	TRBJ2-5	TRBV2	CASSALGGTQYF
.	16	TRBJ2-3	TRBV5-6	CASSPLTGQGTDTQYF
.	15	TRBJ1-1	TRBV5-1	CASSRGGGLGTEAFF
.	17	TRBJ1-2	TRBV19	CASRDRAGGSYFYGYTF
few	19	TRBJ2-1	TRBV2	CASSEGNSGGAFSYNEQFF
.	14	TRBJ1-5	TRBV5-1	CASSSGGGNQPQHF
.	18	TRBJ1-3	TRBV7-2	CASSKERTGGLSGNTIYF
.	18	TRBJ2-5	TRBV7-9	CASSLVIGWGDYQETQYF
.	14	TRBJ2-2	TRBV21-1	CASSKRGRVGELFF
.	14	TRBJ1-1	TRBV14	CASSLRQGYTEAFF
.	14	TRBJ1-1	TRBV5-1	CASGEGGKNTEAFF
.	14	TRBJ1-4	TRBV11-2	CASSLAGFNEKLFF
.	15	TRBJ2-5	TRBV11-2	CASSLEGSSGGTQYF
.	16	TRBJ2-2	TRBV5-1	CASSLVGRGNTGELFF
many	14	TRBJ2-7	TRBV2	CASQTPHSSYEQYF
.	13	TRBJ1-1	TRBV29-1	CSAVGQAITEAFF
.	15	TRBJ1-3	TRBV6-6	CASSYLGTAGNTIYF
.	16	TRBJ1-5	TRBV5-5	CASSRYWTDSNQPQHF
.	15	TRBJ2-5	TRBV5-4	CASSLAIGQGETQYF
.	18	TRBJ1-3	TRBV7-2	CASSLVTGFVGPGNTIYF
.	14	TRBJ1-6	TRBV6-5	CASGGVGVGSPLHF
.	15	TRBJ2-1	TRBV5-4	CASSLKSGVYNEQFF
.	15	TRBJ2-1	TRBV6-5	CASSYSWTGEGKQFF
.	13	TRBJ1-2	TRBV30	CAWSVGTGHGYTF
few	15	TRBJ2-7	TRBV18	CASSIHRDPAYEQYF
.	15	TRBJ2-5	TRBV14	CASSQATGKGETQYF
.	13	TRBJ1-4	TRBV10-2	CATTDSPNEKLFF
.	14	TRBJ1-4	TRBV27	CASGTGVINEKLFF
.	14	TRBJ1-6	TRBV6-6	CASRPGQGNSPLHF
.	15	TRBJ1-4	TRBV30	CAWSGQANFNEKLFF
.	12	TRBJ1-2	TRBV6-5	CASKSGSYGYTF
.	13	TRBJ2-2	TRBV5-1	CASSPDYTGELFF
.	13	TRBJ1-4	TRBV10-3	CAISDQTNEKLFF
.	14	TRBJ2-7	TRBV10-2	CASSDPTSSYEQYF
.	13	TRBJ2-1	TRBV30	CAWSNDKGNEQFF
.	15	TRBJ2-6	TRBV5-1	CASSNRVPGANVLTF
.	16	TRBJ2-2	TRBV30	CAWSVISGGPTGELFF
.	16	TRBJ1-1	TRBV7-9	CASSFPRGGAETEAFF
.	13	TRBJ2-7	TRBV7-9	CASGIAGGYEQYF
.	15	TRBJ1-6	TRBV25-1	CASSGTGTVNSPLHF
.	13	TRBJ1-1	TRBV30	CAWSVLWNTEAFF
.	15	TRBJ1-2	TRBV7-2	CASSLVGTGDYGYTF
.	14	TRBJ1-1	TRBV2	CASRDRGLRTEAFF
once	13	TRBJ1-1	TRBV30	CASPGHRNTEAFF
.	16	TRBJ1-5	TRBV4-1	CASSQSPARDNQPQHF